The rows below give T cell receptor beta chains drawn from one sample of a study of post-analysis software for immune sequencing data. Each CDR3 protein gets one entry after TCRdb re-called the PCR reads with MiXCR. The sample has hundreds of thousands of distinct CDR3 sequences; roughly 30% are singletons. Sequencing was carried out using blood. The source of these receptors is a girl between 10 and 17 years old with multiple sclerosis. CDR3s include the opening cysteine and the closing phenylalanine or tryptophan. A D gene is named only where the DNA matches it firmly. Part of the rows lack a size; the others show once, few, many or a class for expanded clones.

j_call d_call v_call clone_size cdr3_aa cdr3_nt
TRBJ1-4 - TRBV10-2 - CASSEANEKLFF TGCGCCAGCAGTGAGGCTAATGAAAAACTGTTTTTT
TRBJ1-6 - TRBV20-1 few CSVQTAVNSPLHF TGCAGTGTGCAGACGGCGGTAAATTCACCCCTCCACTTT
TRBJ2-5 - TRBV2 few CASSERWGQETQYF TGTGCCAGCAGTGAGAGGTGGGGTCAAGAGACCCAGTACTTC
TRBJ1-5 - TRBV6-6 few CASRTFISNQPQHF TGTGCCAGCAGAACGTTCATTAGCAATCAGCCCCAGCATTTT
TRBJ2-7 - TRBV2 - CATLDFLNSYGQYF TGTGCCACCTTGGACTTTTTGAACTCCTACGGGCAGTACTTC
TRBJ2-1 TRBD2 TRBV6-5 - CASSIRTSGYEQFF TGTGCCAGCAGTATCAGGACTAGCGGTTATGAGCAGTTCTTC
TRBJ2-5 TRBD1 TRBV7-2 - CASSLGQGAWETQYF TGTGCCAGCAGCCTGGGACAGGGGGCTTGGGAGACCCAGTACTTC
TRBJ2-7 TRBD2 TRBV3-1 few CASSGLAGGQPTYEQYF TGTGCCAGCAGCGGACTAGCGGGAGGCCAGCCAACCTACGAGCAGTACTTC
TRBJ2-3 - TRBV15 - CATSRDRGSTDTQYF TGTGCCACCAGCAGAGATCGGGGGAGCACAGATACGCAGTATTTT
TRBJ2-5 TRBD1 TRBV4-1 many CASSLRQGRETQYF TGCGCCAGCAGCCTCAGACAGGGTCGCGAGACCCAGTACTTC
TRBJ1-4 - TRBV3-1 few CASSPPGGAGKLFF TGTGCCAGCAGCCCCCCGGGAGGGGCGGGAAAACTGTTTTTT
TRBJ1-2 - TRBV6-6 - CASSFKGLYGYTF TGTGCCAGCAGCTTCAAGGGCCTCTATGGCTACACCTTC
TRBJ2-5 - TRBV28 - CASSPPGRMGETQYF TGTGCCAGCAGTCCGCCCGGCCGGATGGGAGAGACCCAGTACTTC
TRBJ2-7 - TRBV11-2 - CASSLGGRWEQYF TGTGCCAGCAGCTTAGGGGGGCGTTGGGAGCAGTACTTC
TRBJ2-7 - TRBV7-2 many CASSLGGGEQYF TGCGCCAGCAGCTTGGGTGGTGGGGAGCAGTACTTC
TRBJ1-2 - TRBV6-6 - CASSSRENGYTF TGTGCCAGCAGTTCCAGGGAAAATGGCTACACCTTC
TRBJ1-1 TRBD1 TRBV12-3/TRBV12-4 few CASSPGTGVGTEAFF TGTGCCAGCAGTCCCGGGACAGGGGTGGGCACTGAAGCTTTCTTT
TRBJ2-7 - TRBV20-1 - CSARGALGNYERYF TGCAGTGCTAGAGGAGCACTAGGCAACTACGAGCGGTACTTC
TRBJ2-3 - TRBV5-1 - CASSLGGQITDTQYF TGCGCCAGCAGCTTGGGGGGCCAGATCACAGATACGCAGTATTTT
TRBJ1-4 - TRBV18 - CASSPRQNEKLFF TGTGCCAGCTCACCAAGGCAAAATGAAAAACTGTTTTTT